Sequencing of this T cell receptor beta chain was carried out in a study of T cells in Graves' hyperthyroidism and ophthalmopathy. Study overall: Initial diagnosis, before any treatment, was when peripheral blood was collected.

Amplification of TCR beta CDR3 regions used RNA as the template. A set of HTBI primers served as the primers for a first-round RT-PCR of the TCR CDR3. MiXCR was run by TCRdb on the multiplex PCR reads, yielding one entry per CDR3 protein. The sample lists 730,000 or so distinct CDR3 sequences, under 20% occurring once. The CDR3 consists of 15 residues. Germline CDR1 LGHDT, CDR2 YNNKEL (reference sequence). V was shortened by 0 bases and J by 2 bases, with 10 bases between the two germline ends. Uncontrolled infection, other autoimmune disease, pregnancy or lactation disqualified patients from enrolment. Diagnostic assessment was based on clinical symptoms, serum thyroxine and TRAb, thyroid ultrasound and orbital computed tomography. Predating any ophthalmopathy symptoms, the blood sample was taken at first hyperthyroidism diagnosis. This clonotype occurred many times.

The genes are TRBV3-1 and TRBJ2-5; no firm D call. This sequence originates from a woman aged 45-59 years with Graves' hyperthyroidism that later progressed to Graves' ophthalmopathy. Sequenced sample: blood. The CDR3 is CASSQEGIAQETQYF. The CDR3 coding sequence is TGTGCCAGCAGCCAAGAAGGGATAGCTCAAGAGACCCAGTACTTC.